The entry below describes one TCR beta chain. Its specificity is unknown. The sample belongs to a study of B cell selection in AIRE deficiency. Overall study findings and caveats: Shorter CDR3s marked shared Treg sequences, biased toward few non-templated insertions. Healthy donors alone shared under 35% of about 3,600 Treg sequences; patients alone roughly 10%. TCRbeta-only data showed about 35% of shared healthy Treg sequences in healthy Tconv.

Authors' data handling: Patients' conventional T cells yielded around 110,000 distinct TCRbeta sequences; donors' about 1.3x10^5. Profiling relied on immunoSEQ multiplex PCR, and the TCRdb table lists in-frame clones only, not all of them. V and J calls plus clone size are reproduced from that table; the DNA served to infer D and trimming. The sample has about 24,000 clones, roughly 97% seen once. The germline gives CDR1 SGHTA, CDR2 FQGTGA. The CDR3 contains 14 residues. The ends were cut back, 9 bases at V and 0 bases at J, with 14 bases in the middle. Conventional CD4 T cells were sorted as CD4+CD127+ cells.

The chain joins TRBV7-3 to TRBJ1-1; perhaps TRBD1 as D (5 bases). This sequence originates from a human donor in good health. The material sequenced was CD4+CD127+ conventional T cells sorted from PBMCs. The CDR3 DNA reads as TGTGCCAGTAGAATAGGGGATCTGAACACTGAAGCTTTCTTT. This encodes CASRIGDLNTEAFF. The full variable domain, rest sourced from reference TRBV7-3 and TRBJ1-1, is GAGVSQTPSNKVTEKGKYVELRCDPISGHTALYWYRQSLGQGPEFLIYFQGTGAADDSGLPNDRFFAVRPEGSVSTLKIQRTERGDSAVYLCASRIGDLNTEAFFGQGTRLTVV.